The 30 T cell receptor beta chains in this list originate from one sample, sequenced in a study of control samples from healthy donors and cancer patients. Sequencing was performed with immunoSEQ multiplex PCR; in TCRdb, only in-frame clones are kept and a portion is missing. Here the sample spans 100,000 to 150,000 clones, roughly 92% being singletons. The specimen sequenced was PBMCs. These receptors all come from an elderly man with head and neck cancer.

J is TRBJ2-2 and V is TRBV19; 8 bases agree with TRBD1. Germline V gives CDR1 LNHDA, CDR2 SQIVND (reference sequence). This CDR3 comprises 16 residues. After removal of 2 bases from V and 6 bases from J, the junction contained 8 bases not matched to a gene. CDR3 in amino acids: CASSIRAGGASGELFF. The CDR3 nucleotides are TGTGCCAGTAGTATACGGGCAGGGGGCGCATCCGGGGAGCTGTTTTTT. The whole variable domain, filled in from reference TRBV19 and TRBJ2-2, reads DGGITQSPKYLFRKEGQNVTLSCEQNLNHDAMYWYRQDPGQGLRLIYYSQIVNDFQKGDIAEGYSVSREKKESFPLTVTSAQKNPTAFYLCASSIRAGGASGELFFGEGSRLTVL.

The V gene is TRBV2, the J gene TRBJ2-2, with D unresolved. CDR3 length: 15 residues. Per germline, CDR1 SNHLY and CDR2 FYNNEI. Trimming removed 7 bases from V and 0 bases from J, with 12 bases in between. The CDR3 DNA reads as TGTGCCAGCATAATGGGAAACACGAACACCGGGGAGCTGTTTTTT. Its protein is CASIMGNTNTGELFF.

The CDR3 nucleotides read TGTGCCACCAGCAGGGGACTAAATGAAAAACTGTTTTTT. Translation gives CATSRGLNEKLFF. The chain employs TRBV15 and TRBJ1-4, with a possible D match to TRBD1 (5 bases). The CDR3 contains 13 residues. Germline-derived CDR1 and CDR2 are LNHNV and YYDKDF (reference sequence). Trimming shortened V by 3 bases and J by 5 bases, and 7 bases separated the two germline ends.

The rearrangement links TRBV10-3 to TRBJ1-2; TRBD1 might be the D (5 bases). This CDR3 contains 13 residues. V lost 10 bases to trimming and J lost 1 base, with 13 bases between them. Germline values: CDR1 ENHRY, CDR2 SYGVKD. CDR3 in amino acids: CASAGTLNYGYTF. For the CDR3, the DNA is TGTGCCAGCGCCGGGACTCTTAACTATGGCTACACCTTC.

The gene calls are TRBV2 and TRBJ1-5; D not resolved. This CDR3 is 12 amino acids long. Germline V gives CDR1 SNHLY, CDR2 FYNNEI. The V end was cut by 7 bases, the J end by 0 bases, with 4 bases between. CDR3 coding DNA: TGTGCCAGCAACCCTAGCAATCAGCCCCAGCATTTT. It yields the protein CASNPSNQPQHF.

CDR3 region: CASSPTSGQVISGYTF. The CDR3 nucleotides read TGTGCCAGCTCACCGACTTCTGGACAGGTTATTTCTGGCTACACCTTC. The chain carries TRBV18 and TRBJ1-2, with TRBD1 matching 7 bases. The germline V gene has CDR1 KGHSH and CDR2 LQKENI. After removal of 3 bases from V and 7 bases from J, the junction contained 14 bases not matched to a gene. The CDR3 sequence is 16 residues long.

The genes are TRBV5-6 and TRBJ1-5; the D is unclear. The CDR3 is 14 amino acids. Trimming removed 2 bases from V and 2 bases from J, with 8 bases in between. Looked up from germline, CDR1 is SGHDT and CDR2 is YYEEEE. CDR3 in amino acids: CASSFRSGNQPQHF. The CDR3 nucleotides are TGTGCCAGCAGCTTCCGATCGGGCAATCAGCCCCAGCATTTT.

This chain uses TRBV28 with TRBJ2-7; D is undetermined. The V end was cut by 4 bases, the J end by 6 bases, with 16 bases between. The V gene's germline CDR1 is MDHEN and CDR2 SYDVKM. The CDR3 sequence is 14 residues long. This CDR3 is CASSSPGLGSEQYF. The CDR3 coding sequence is TGTGCCAGCAGTTCCCCTGGTTTGGGCTCCGAGCAGTACTTC.

In its sample, this clone was seen once. This chain joins TRBV19 and TRBJ2-7; D tentatively reads TRBD1 or TRBD2 (5 bases each). This CDR3 has 13 residues. Deletions cut 3 bases from V and 9 bases from J, with 15 bases between. Germline CDR1 LNHDA, CDR2 SQIVND (reference sequence). The CDR3 DNA reads TGTGCCAGTAGTATGCGGAGAGGGGAAGGGCAGTACTTC. It translates to CASSMRRGEGQYF. Looking up the rest from reference TRBV19 and TRBJ2-7 gives the full variable domain: DGGITQSPKYLFRKEGQNVTLSCEQNLNHDAMYWYRQDPGQGLRLIYYSQIVNDFQKGDIAEGYSVSREKKESFPLTVTSAQKNPTAFYLCASSMRRGEGQYFGPGTRLTVT.

The chain couples TRBV7-9 to TRBJ2-7, with 7 bases lining up with TRBD2. The CDR3 consists of 13 residues. CDR1 and CDR2 (germline): SEHNR, FQNEAQ (reference sequence). V was pared by 3 bases and J by 6 bases, with 5 bases of the junction left unmatched. This chain's CDR3 is CASSFGSGSEQYF. The CDR3 nucleotides read TGTGCCAGCAGCTTCGGTAGCGGGTCCGAGCAGTACTTC.

This clone was seen once. V is TRBV6-6 and J is TRBJ1-4; 8 bases are a match to TRBD1. J gave up 7 bases and V 6 bases, and 10 bases lay outside the gene matches. Germline V CDR1 and CDR2: MNHNY, SVGAGI (reference sequence). This CDR3 has 15 amino acids. The DNA for the CDR3 is TGTGCCAGCAGGAAGATACAGGGGGTTGCTGAAAAACTGTTTTTT. Its translation is CASRKIQGVAEKLFF.

The chain combines TRBV7-2 with TRBJ2-7; TRBD2 matches 14 bases. Germline CDR1 and CDR2: SGHTA and FQGNSA. This CDR3 region has 18 residues. V was clipped by 1 base and J by 2 bases; unmatched bases: 7. The CDR3 here is CASSLDTGLAGAAYEQYF. Written as DNA, the CDR3 is TGTGCCAGCAGCTTAGACACGGGACTAGCGGGGGCCGCCTACGAGCAGTACTTC.

The chain employs TRBV7-2 and TRBJ2-7; a possible D gene is TRBD1 (6 bases). This CDR3 has 13 residues. Looked up from germline, CDR1 is SGHTA and CDR2 is FQGNSA. Between the trimmed V and J ends, which lost 3 bases and 3 bases, there was a span of 9 bases. The CDR3 region has the DNA TGTGCCAGCAGCTTGGGGGCCTACTACGAGCAGTACTTC. Its translation: CASSLGAYYEQYF.

The chain recombines TRBV6-1 with TRBJ2-7; D perhaps matches TRBD2 (5 bases). Germline CDR1 and CDR2: MNHNS and SASEGT. The V gene lost 3 bases and the J gene lost 2 bases, with 5 bases spanning the gap. The CDR3 spans 12 residues. CDR3: CASSDGTYEQYF. CDR3 DNA: TGTGCCAGCAGTGACGGGACCTACGAGCAGTACTTC.

Written as DNA, the CDR3 is TGTGCCAGCAGCTTATACCACGCTAGCGGAGACTACAATGAGCAGTTCTTC. This gives the protein CASSLYHASGDYNEQFF. The chain joins TRBV7-2 to TRBJ2-1; TRBD2 agrees at 7 bases. V gave up 2 bases and J gave up 3 bases; unmatched junction bases: 10. The CDR3 loop spans 17 amino acids. Germline V lookup: CDR1 SGHTA, CDR2 FQGNSA.

The CDR3 is CASSVGPGGPAYEQYF. CDR3 nucleotide sequence: TGTGCCAGCAGCGTAGGGCCGGGGGGCCCAGCCTACGAGCAGTACTTC. V is TRBV9 and J is TRBJ2-7, with a weak D call TRBD2 (7 bases). The CDR3 runs 16 residues. Trimming pared 0 bases from V and 2 bases from J, leaving 15 bases between. Germline-derived CDR1 and CDR2 are SGDLS and YYNGEE.

Note on this clone: In the same sample, other DNA sequences code for this CDR3. The rearrangement links TRBV27 to TRBJ1-4; a possible D gene is TRBD1 (5 bases). CDR1 and CDR2 (germline): MNHEY, SMNVEV (reference sequence). The CDR3 contains 14 residues. Trimming shortened V by 6 bases and J by 0 bases, and 8 bases separated the two germline ends. The CDR3 is CASRRQTTNEKLFF. The CDR3 DNA reads as TGTGCCAGCAGACGACAGACAACTAATGAAAAACTGTTTTTT.

The chain carries TRBV2 and TRBJ1-1; D gene ambiguous. V gave up 6 bases and J gave up 3 bases, with 14 bases separating them. The CDR3 is made up of 14 amino acids. CDR1 is SNHLY, CDR2 FYNNEI, per germline. The chain's CDR3 is CASSLLKGDTEAFF. The CDR3 nucleotides are TGTGCCAGCAGCCTACTTAAGGGAGACACTGAAGCTTTCTTT. Looking up the rest from reference TRBV2 and TRBJ1-1 gives the full variable domain: EPEVTQTPSHQVTQMGQEVILRCVPISNHLYFYWYRQILGQKVEFLVSFYNNEISEKSEIFDDQFSVERPDGSNFTLKIRSTKLEDSAMYFCASSLLKGDTEAFFGQGTRLTVV.

The J gene is TRBJ2-1, the V gene TRBV6-5, with 7 nucleotides matching TRBD1. The junction had 3 bases not matched to a gene; V was cut back by 2 bases and J by 5 bases. The CDR3 spans 14 residues. Looked up from germline, CDR1 is MNHEY and CDR2 is SVGAGI. CDR3 amino acids: CASSYRDRHNEQFF. In DNA form, the CDR3 reads TGTGCCAGCAGTTACCGGGACAGACACAATGAGCAGTTCTTC.

The gene calls are TRBV9 and TRBJ2-1; 7 bases map to TRBD2. There are 16 residues in the CDR3. Per germline, CDR1 SGDLS and CDR2 YYNGEE. Unmatched junction bases numbered 10, after V lost 0 bases and J lost 7 bases. CDR3 nucleotides: TGTGCCAGCAGCGTAGTCCCAGCTAGGGAGGGGAATGAGCAGTTCTTC. It encodes CASSVVPAREGNEQFF. Full variable domain (outside the CDR3, taken from reference TRBV9 and TRBJ2-1): DSGVTQTPKHLITATGQRVTLRCSPRSGDLSVYWYQQSLDQGLQFLIQYYNGEERAKGNILERFSAQQFPDLHSELNLSSLELGDSALYFCASSVVPAREGNEQFFGPGTRLTVL.

V and J are TRBV5-4 and TRBJ2-6, with 9 bases identical to TRBD1. CDR1 is SGHNT and CDR2 is YYREEE in the germline V gene (reference sequence). J was trimmed by 0 bases and V by 3 bases; bases with no gene match: 4. The CDR3 is made up of 17 amino acids. The CDR3: CASSWGQGLSGANVLTF. CDR3 nucleotides: TGTGCCAGCAGCTGGGGACAGGGCCTCTCTGGGGCCAACGTCCTGACTTTC.

This rearrangement joins TRBV7-9 to TRBJ1-1; D possibly corresponds to TRBD1 (5 bases). The CDR3 has 13 residues. Germline lookup yields CDR1 SEHNR and CDR2 FQNEAQ (reference sequence). Trimming stripped 5 bases from V and 6 bases from J, with 13 bases between. The CDR3 DNA follows: TGTGCCAGCAGCCAGGAAGGGGTTTCTGAAGCTTTCTTT. The encoded protein is CASSQEGVSEAFF.

The chain links TRBV6-5 to TRBJ1-1; 9 positions match TRBD1. Germline V gene lookup returns CDR1 MNHEY and CDR2 SVGAGI. V lost 7 bases to trimming and J lost 5 bases; unmatched junction nucleotides: 11. The CDR3 is 15 amino acids. Here the CDR3 reads CASILDRGGGTEAFF. CDR3 coding DNA: TGTGCCAGCATATTGGACAGGGGAGGGGGGACTGAAGCTTTCTTT.

The J gene is TRBJ2-6, the V gene TRBV14; tentative D call: TRBD2 (5 bases). Germline-derived CDR1 and CDR2 are SGHDN and FVKESK. CDR3 length equals 16 residues. V dropped 4 bases and J dropped 3 bases, with 13 bases sitting between them. Written as DNA, the CDR3 is TGTGCCAGCAGCCCTCACGGGGAAAGTGGGGCCAACGTCCTGACTTTC. As protein: CASSPHGESGANVLTF.

J is TRBJ2-7 and V is TRBV3-1 (or the pseudogene TRBV3-2), with 7 bases matching TRBD2. Germline V gene sequence: CDR1 LGHDT, CDR2 YNNKEL (reference sequence). Trimming cost V 0 bases and J 5 bases; bases outside gene matches: 13. The CDR3 has 17 amino acids. The DNA of the CDR3 is TGTGCCAGCAGCCAAGATTATAGGCTAGCGGAATGGAACGAGCAGTACTTC. Amino acid sequence: CASSQDYRLAEWNEQYF.

The chain uses TRBV9 and TRBJ2-7; D may match TRBD1 or TRBD2 (5 bases each). Trimming stripped 0 bases from V and 3 bases from J, with 13 bases between. This CDR3 is 15 amino acids long. CDR1 is SGDLS and CDR2 is YYNGEE in the germline V gene. The CDR3 here is CASSVATGDHYEQYF. The CDR3 DNA reads as TGTGCCAGCAGCGTAGCTACCGGGGACCACTACGAGCAGTACTTC.

This rearrangement joins TRBV11-2 to TRBJ1-6; no definite D call. The CDR3 loop spans 13 amino acids. V dropped 5 bases and J dropped 3 bases, with 5 bases sitting between them. Germline V lookup: CDR1 SGHAT, CDR2 FQNNGV. The CDR3 loop is CASSADYNSPLHF. CDR3 bases: TGTGCCAGCAGCGCCGACTATAATTCACCCCTCCACTTT.

The chain carries TRBV4-3 and TRBJ1-2; no clear D gene. V lost 1 base and J 5 bases, leaving 20 bases between the germline ends. This CDR3 region has 17 residues. CDR1 LGHNA and CDR2 YSLEER come from the germline V gene. The CDR3, as DNA: TGCGCCAGCAGCCAAGGGCACGGACCCGTCCTTCGATATGGCTACACCTTC. Translation: CASSQGHGPVLRYGYTF.

CDR3 amino acids: CASSIGGREADTQYF. The CDR3 DNA reads as TGTGCCAGTAGTATAGGTGGGAGGGAGGCAGATACGCAGTATTTT. The genes are TRBV19 and TRBJ2-3; 7 bases line up with TRBD2. J gave up 4 bases and V 1 base, and 5 bases lay outside the gene matches. Germline V gives CDR1 LNHDA, CDR2 SQIVND (reference sequence). This CDR3 has 15 residues.

In its sample, this clone was seen a few times. The genes are TRBV12-5 and TRBJ2-7, with 9 nucleotides matching TRBD2. Germline CDR1 is LGHNT and CDR2 is FRNRAP. The J segment lost 2 bases and the V segment lost 6 bases, leaving 14 bases of the junction unmatched. This CDR3 is 17 amino acids long. CDR3 amino acids: CASGLKPGLAYTYEQYF. The CDR3, as DNA: TGTGCTAGTGGCCTTAAACCGGGACTAGCTTATACCTACGAGCAGTACTTC.